Listed here is a single T cell receptor beta chain. Produced via immunoSEQ multiplex PCR; TCRdb's table is partial and in-frame only. This repertoire shows 200,000 to 250,000 clones, roughly 80% found once; its top ten account for just under 20%. This entry belongs to a study of blood T cell repertoires in COVID-19. Germline CDR1 is MNHEY and CDR2 is SVGEGT. The CDR3 contains 17 residues. With 3 bases clipped from V and 7 bases from J, the junction kept 12 bases outside the gene matches. The chain couples TRBV6-2 or TRBV6-3 to TRBJ2-1; 10 bases align to TRBD2. The sequence derives from a man aged 25-45 years with active or convalescent COVID-19. The sequencing sample was made of peripheral blood. The CDR3 is CASSYRASGSTRNEQFF. The CDR3 DNA follows: TGTGCCAGCAGTTATAGGGCTAGCGGGAGTACGCGGAATGAGCAGTTCTTC.